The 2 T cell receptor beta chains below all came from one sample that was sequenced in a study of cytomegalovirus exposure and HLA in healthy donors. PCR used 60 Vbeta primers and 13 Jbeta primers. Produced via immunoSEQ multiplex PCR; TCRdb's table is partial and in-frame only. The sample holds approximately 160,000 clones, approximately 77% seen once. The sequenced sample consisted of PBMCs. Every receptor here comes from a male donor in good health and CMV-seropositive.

In DNA form, the CDR3 reads TGTGCCAGCAGCCACCGCCTAGCTGGGGGCACAGATACGCAGTATTTT. Translated, it gives CASSHRLAGGTDTQYF. The chain joins TRBV5-6 to TRBJ2-3; possibly TRBD2 for D (5 bases). The CDR3 has 16 amino acids. The V gene's germline CDR1 is SGHDT and CDR2 YYEEEE. Trimming cost V 4 bases and J 1 base, with 16 bases left between them. The complete variable domain, with remaining parts taken from reference TRBV5-6 and TRBJ2-3, reads DAGVTQSPTHLIKTRGQQVTLRCSPKSGHDTVSWYQQALGQGPQFIFQYYEEEERQRGNFPDRFSGHQFPNYSSELNVNALLLGDSALYLCASSHRLAGGTDTQYFGPGTRLTVL.

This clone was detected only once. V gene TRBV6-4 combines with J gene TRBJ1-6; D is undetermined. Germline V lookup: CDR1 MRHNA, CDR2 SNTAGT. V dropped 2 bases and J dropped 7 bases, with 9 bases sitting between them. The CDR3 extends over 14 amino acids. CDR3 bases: TGTGCCAGCAGTGACGGGGAGGAGAATTCACCCCTCCACTTT. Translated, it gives CASSDGEENSPLHF.